The clone carrying this T cell receptor (beta chain) showed up just a few times. Its antigen is unknown. Generated by immunoSEQ multiplex PCR, the TCRdb table keeps only in-frame clones and is missing some. The sample lists 150,000 to 200,000 clones; around 90% were seen once. This specimen comes from a study of T cell responses to AZD1222 COVID-19 vaccine. Findings and limits, study-wide: At 160-218 and 743-854, vaccine-associated CD4 TCRs were dominant, and they spanned spike. There were repertoire samples only from the period after the peak T cell response.

CDR3 size: 12 residues. Trimming removed 3 bases from V and 5 bases from J, with 4 bases in between. Per the germline V gene, CDR1 is KGHSH and CDR2 is LQKENI. V and J are TRBV18 and TRBJ2-2; D not resolved. Sequenced material: peripheral blood, taken on day 0 of AZD1222 vaccination. The receptor comes from an adult in good health. This CDR3 is CASSPTTGELFF. Here the CDR3 DNA reads TGTGCCAGCTCACCGACTACCGGGGAGCTGTTTTTT.